This T cell receptor (beta chain) emerged from a study of blood T cell repertoires in COVID-19. The overall study: Specimens from acute and convalescent COVID-19 originated in the United States, Italy and Spain. Nucleic acid was either cDNA or gDNA, and it came from T cells, B-cell-depleted T cells, or PBMCs.

How the authors handled the data: Estimation of nucleated cell counts was performed using reference gene primer amplification. TCRdb's copy holds only in-frame clones and misses some; the assay was immunoSEQ multiplex PCR. V, J and clone size are those of that table, while D and trimming were read from the DNA. Here the sample spans 250,000 to 350,000 clones, about 90% being singletons. Seattle's cohort entered during active infection and was followed longitudinally. Germline V gene data show CDR1 as MNHEY and CDR2 as SMNVEV (reference sequence). The CDR3 has 13 amino acids. Trimming removed 6 bases from V and 8 bases from J, with 16 bases in between.

The chain has TRBV27 and TRBJ1-2; a weak D match, TRBD1 (6 bases). The clonotype comes from a woman between 50 and 59 years old with COVID-19, enrolled during active disease. Sequenced input: peripheral blood. The CDR3 region is CASSPTGTFGYTF. CDR3 DNA sequence: TGTGCCAGCAGCCCTACCGGGACATTCGGCTACACCTTC.